Below, one T cell receptor (beta chain) is given with its context. This sample is part of a study of CD8+CD57+ T cells in acquired aplastic anemia. Profiles of TCR beta VDJ and CDR3 were generated from a genomic DNA template. TCRdb itself ran the reads through MiXCR, one entry per CDR3 protein. This sample has roughly 130,000 distinct CDR3 sequences; around 46% occur once, and the top ten carry 2% to 3%. Trimming stripped 4 bases from V and 1 base from J, with 6 bases between. CDR1 is SGHRS and CDR2 is YFSETQ in the germline V gene. The CDR3 contains 14 residues. The sequencing input was sorted CD4+, CD8+, or CD8+CD57+ T cells (not recorded which) from PBMCs. The clonotype was recovered from a human donor in good health, serving as a control. The chain links TRBV5-1 to TRBJ1-6; D is unclear. The DNA for the CDR3 is TGCGCCAGCAGCAGGGATTCCTATAATTCACCCCTCCACTTT. This encodes CASSRDSYNSPLHF.